This TCR beta chain appears in the sequencing data of a study of blood T cell repertoires in COVID-19. Study-wide context: Collection of acute and convalescent COVID-19 samples took place in the United States, Italy and Spain. PBMCs, B-cell-depleted T cells, or T cells were the source of the cDNA or gDNA that made up the material.

Everyone who took part was roughly 18 to 89 years old, and they came from about 25 US areas. Each recovered donor of Cohort 3 presented with two negative PCRs, clearance, or symptom resolution. CDR3 length: 17 amino acids. Trimming took off 2 bases at V and 0 bases at J, with 16 bases between the two ends. Germline V gives CDR1 KGHSH, CDR2 LQKENI. This clone is a singleton in its sample. Assay: immunoSEQ multiplex PCR; the TCRdb copy retains only in-frame clones and omits some. In the table there are 280,000 or so clones, 85% of which are singletons. The sequenced sample consisted of PBMCs or T cells enriched from blood (not recorded which). V gene TRBV18 combines with J gene TRBJ1-1; tentative D call: TRBD1 (5 bases). This sequence originates from a woman in her fifties or sixties who had recovered from COVID-19. The CDR3 nucleotides are TGTGCCAGCTCACCAGCAGCAGGGCCCGAAATGAACACTGAAGCTTTCTTT. It is translated as CASSPAAGPEMNTEAFF.